The 21 T cell receptor beta chains below were found in one sample sequenced in a study of CD8 T cells in ankylosing spondylitis. TCRdb itself ran the 5' RACE reads through MiXCR, one entry per CDR3 protein. The data show 200,000 to 300,000 distinct CDR3 sequences, about 10% seen once. The material sequenced was blood, either unsorted or a sorted T cell fraction (not recorded which). The receptors stem from a male donor with ankylosing spondylitis or in good health (not recorded which).

A note on this clonotype: Being one base from a much bigger clone, this may be a read error. This chain links TRBV21-1 with TRBJ1-1. TRBV21-1 is marked as a pseudogene. This CDR3 has 15 residues. The CDR3 sequence: CAGSKEEGGGTEAFF. CDR3 DNA sequence: TGTGCCGGCAGCAAAGAGGAGGGCGGGGGCACTGAAGCTTTCTTT.

The rearrangement joins TRBV10-3 to TRBJ1-2; D possibly corresponds to TRBD1 (5 bases). The V end lost 11 bases, the J end lost 8 bases, and 12 bases lay between the germline ends. CDR1 is ENHRY, CDR2 SYGVKD, per germline. The CDR3 is 10 residues long. DNA of the CDR3: TGTGCCGTGGGGCTAAGAGGCTACACCTTC. Amino acid sequence: CAVGLRGYTF.

This clonotype was recorded at least ten times. V is TRBV30 and J is TRBJ1-2, with 8 bases matching TRBD1. The CDR3 consists of 12 residues. Germline V lookup: CDR1 GTSNPN, CDR2 SVGIG (reference sequence). V shed 4 bases and J 7 bases; nucleotides not matched to a gene: 5. For the CDR3, the DNA is TGTGCCTGGACAGGGGGCAGGATTGGCTACACCTTC. As protein: CAWTGGRIGYTF.

This clonotype was detected only a few times. The gene calls are TRBV19 and TRBJ1-1, with D maybe TRBD1 (6 bases). V was pared by 5 bases and J by 5 bases, with 21 bases between. Germline loops: CDR1 LNHDA, CDR2 SQIVND (reference sequence). The CDR3 extends over 16 amino acids. The CDR3 loop reads CASSEGTGTGSTEAFF. DNA for the CDR3: TGTGCCAGTAGTGAGGGAACAGGGACGGGGTCAACTGAAGCTTTCTTT.

This clonotype has ten or more counts. V gene TRBV5-1 combines with J gene TRBJ2-3; TRBD1 matches at 7 bases. The CDR3 runs 15 residues. Losses at the gene ends were 4 bases for V and 0 bases for J; bases not matched to a gene: 5. Germline CDR1 SGHRS, CDR2 YFSETQ. As DNA, the CDR3 is TGCGCCAGCAGCCCCCGACAGGGAAGCACAGATACGCAGTATTTT. Amino acid sequence: CASSPRQGSTDTQYF.

Comment on this clonotype: Just one base apart from a much larger clone, this may be a read error. The J gene is TRBJ2-1, the V gene TRBV11-2, with D hard to call. The CDR3 has 14 amino acids. In germline, CDR1 is SGHAT, CDR2 FQNNGV. The CDR3 spells CAGSPQTVSSEQFF. CDR3 nucleotide sequence: TGTGCCGGCAGCCCACAAACCGTATCGAGTGAGCAGTTCTTC.

This clonotype was detected many times. The chain recombines TRBV27 with TRBJ1-1; 9 bases are a match to TRBD1. Germline assignment: CDR1 MNHEY and CDR2 SMNVEV (reference sequence). The CDR3 totals 13 residues. Germline trimming cut 5 bases from V and 5 bases from J; bases unmatched to any gene: 3. CDR3 amino acids: CASSLQGATEAFF. CDR3 coding DNA: TGTGCCAGCAGTCTACAGGGGGCGACTGAAGCTTTCTTT.

As regards this clonotype: A much larger clone lies a single base off, so this may be a read error. V gene TRBV6-2 or TRBV6-3 combines with J gene TRBJ1-6, with 7 bases lining up with TRBD1. The CDR3 covers 14 residues. Per the germline V gene, CDR1 is MNHEY and CDR2 is SVGEGT. The CDR3 loop reads CASSSGQVNSSLHF. The CDR3, as DNA: TGTGCCAGCAGTTCCGGACAGGTCAATTCATCCCTCCACTTT.

This clonotype was seen at least ten times. This sequence joins TRBV11-1 and TRBJ2-1; D remains ambiguous. CDR3 size: 12 residues. The V and J ends lost 5 bases and 6 bases respectively, with 8 bases between them. Germline V CDR1 and CDR2: SGHAT, FQDESV (reference sequence). This chain's CDR3 is CASSPPFNEQFF. The CDR3, as DNA: TGTGCCAGCAGCCCCCCCTTCAATGAGCAGTTCTTC.

This clonotype was seen ten or more times. The chain joins TRBV20-1 to TRBJ2-7, with 7 bases fitting TRBD1. This CDR3 is 11 amino acids long. V lost 6 bases and J lost 5; bases outside the gene matches: 4. Germline lookup yields CDR1 DFQATT and CDR2 SNEGSKA (reference sequence). The CDR3 nucleotides are TGCAGTGCCCAAGACAGGGACGAGCAGTACTTC. Translating it yields CSAQDRDEQYF.

This clonotype was recorded many times. This sequence joins TRBV16 and TRBJ2-1; no definite D call. The V end was cut by 1 base, the J end by 9 bases, with 16 bases between. Germline V gene data show CDR1 as KGHSY and CDR2 as FQNENV. The CDR3 has 15 residues. The CDR3 is CASSQLLGPLGEQFF. Written as DNA, the CDR3 is TGTGCCAGCAGCCAATTGTTAGGGCCCCTCGGTGAGCAGTTCTTC.

This clonotype has more than one count but fewer than ten. This sequence joins TRBV4-1 and TRBJ2-4; 8 bases are shared with TRBD2. The CDR3 contains 16 residues. J gave up 0 bases and V 5 bases, and 6 bases lay outside the gene matches. Germline V gene sequence: CDR1 MGHRA, CDR2 YSYEKL. CDR3: CASSTNLAGAKNIQYF. Written as DNA, the CDR3 is TGCGCCAGCAGCACAAACCTAGCGGGAGCCAAAAACATTCAGTACTTC.

This clonotype was seen many times. The gene calls are TRBV5-1 and TRBJ2-2, with no clear D. With 2 bases removed from V and 6 bases from J, the gap between germline ends came to 14 bases. The CDR3 totals 15 residues. CDR1 and CDR2 (germline): SGHRS, YFSETQ. The CDR3 is CASSFLDHYSGELFF. The CDR3 DNA reads as TGCGCCAGCAGCTTTTTGGACCACTACTCCGGGGAGCTGTTTTTT.

Many counts were recorded for this clonotype. The chain joins TRBV12-3 or TRBV12-4 to TRBJ2-2; the match to TRBD2 covers 10 bases. The ends lost 1 base at V and 5 bases at J; junction bases unmatched: 4. The CDR3 extends over 16 amino acids. The CDR3 DNA follows: TGTGCCAGCAGTTTAGGCACTAGCGGGGTGACCGGGGAGCTGTTTTTT. Translated, it gives CASSLGTSGVTGELFF.

The V and J genes are TRBV25-1 and TRBJ2-4, with 7 bases fitting TRBD1. Germline loops: CDR1 MGHDK, CDR2 SYGVNS. This CDR3 has 18 amino acids. V lost 8 bases and J lost 2; bases outside the gene matches: 18. This chain's CDR3 is CASGEPGQTLLPKNIQYF. CDR3 nucleotides: TGTGCCAGCGGGGAGCCGGGACAGACCCTCCTCCCCAAAAACATTCAGTACTTC.

The table lists this clonotype with many counts. This rearrangement joins TRBV27 to TRBJ1-1, with unresolved D. The CDR3 has 13 residues. Germline-derived CDR1 and CDR2 are MNHEY and SMNVEV (reference sequence). V was clipped by 6 bases and J by 2 bases, with 10 bases between them. Written as DNA, the CDR3 is TGTGCCAGCAGACAAGTTCGAAACACTGAAGCTTTCTTT. This codes for CASRQVRNTEAFF.

This clonotype was seen repeatedly, ten times or more. V is TRBV30 and J is TRBJ1-1; tentatively, D is TRBD1 (5 bases). The CDR3 contains 11 residues. CDR1 and CDR2 from the germline V gene are GTSNPN and SVGIG (reference sequence). The V end was cut by 0 bases, the J end by 14 bases, with 13 bases between. CDR3 sequence (DNA): TGTGCCTGGAGTGTGACAGTGAAGTCCTTCTTT. This gives the protein CAWSVTVKSFF.

The V and J genes are TRBV7-2 and TRBJ1-1; a weak D match, TRBD1 (5 bases). This CDR3 is built from 17 residues. Germline lookup yields CDR1 SGHTA and CDR2 FQGNSA. Between the trimmed V and J ends, which lost 5 bases and 5 bases, there was a span of 24 bases. The CDR3 is CASSRNTQGRGSTEAFF. CDR3 coding DNA: TGTGCCAGCAGCCGGAACACCCAGGGTCGCGGGAGTACTGAAGCTTTCTTT.

This clonotype was seen at least ten times. The V gene is TRBV30, the J gene TRBJ1-2; D gene unclear. This CDR3 has 13 amino acids. V was pared by 2 bases and J by 1 base, with 8 bases between. CDR1 GTSNPN and CDR2 SVGIG come from the germline V gene (reference sequence). The CDR3 DNA sequence: TGTGCCTGGAGTCCTACAGATAACTATGGCTACACCTTC. The encoded protein is CAWSPTDNYGYTF.

This clonotype has a count of ten or more. This rearrangement joins TRBV5-1 to TRBJ2-3, with 7 nucleotides matching TRBD2. Trimming cost V 0 bases and J 3 bases; bases outside gene matches: 16. The CDR3 loop spans 19 amino acids. Germline V gene lookup returns CDR1 SGHRS and CDR2 YFSETQ. CDR3 protein: CASSLEGQPGLYRTDTQYF. The CDR3 DNA reads TGCGCCAGCAGCTTGGAAGGCCAACCGGGACTATACAGGACAGATACGCAGTATTTT.

This clonotype was detected ten times or more. CDR3 amino acids: CASNLALGTPNEQFF. CDR3 nucleotide sequence: TGTGCCAGCAACCTAGCGTTAGGGACTCCCAATGAGCAGTTCTTC. The V call is TRBV12-3 or TRBV12-4, the J call TRBJ2-1; D may be TRBD2 (6 bases). Trimming took 7 bases from V and 6 from J, leaving 19 bases between them. This CDR3 has 15 residues.